The 10 T cell receptor beta chains below were found in one sample sequenced in a study of shared clonotypes between healthy human individuals. Sequencing was performed with immunoSEQ multiplex PCR; in TCRdb, only in-frame clones are kept and a portion is missing. The sample holds roughly 2.5 million clones; around nine tenths are singletons and the top ten take over 0.12%. Sequencing was carried out using naive CD4+ T cells sorted from blood. Subset: CD45RA+ positively selected. Receptor source: a man between 18 and 35 years old in good health.

The chain couples TRBV7-2 to TRBJ2-6; D unresolved. The V gene lost 2 bases and the J gene lost 6 bases, with 17 bases spanning the gap. The CDR3 consists of 17 residues. Germline CDR1 is SGHTA and CDR2 is FQGNSA. CDR3 bases: TGTGCCAGCAGCTTAAGTCATTTTCTCACCTCGGCCAACGTCCTGACTTTC. This sequence encodes CASSLSHFLTSANVLTF.

A note on this clone: Additional DNA sequences in this sample encode the identical CDR3. The rearrangement uses TRBV18 and TRBJ2-1; D may be TRBD1 (5 bases). Trimming took off 0 bases at V and 7 bases at J, with 7 bases between the two ends. Germline V gene sequence: CDR1 KGHSH, CDR2 LQKENI. The CDR3 runs to 13 residues. The chain's CDR3 is CASSPPNRNEQFF. Written as DNA, the CDR3 is TGTGCCAGCTCACCACCGAACAGGAATGAGCAGTTCTTC.

This clone was seen once. Here the CDR3 reads CATRNRATDTQYF. The CDR3 nucleotides are TGCGCCACACGGAACAGGGCCACAGATACGCAGTATTTT. The chain links TRBV4-1 to TRBJ2-3, with D possibly TRBD1 on 6 matching bases. CDR3 length: 13 residues. CDR1 is MGHRA and CDR2 is YSYEKL in the germline V gene. Trimming stripped 10 bases from V and 2 bases from J, with 13 bases between.

This clone was detected only once. J is TRBJ2-2 and V is TRBV18; D is unresolved. The ends were cut back, 3 bases at V and 3 bases at J, with 8 bases in the middle. The germline CDR1 and CDR2 sequences are KGHSH and LQKENI. The CDR3 totals 14 residues. CDR3 in DNA: TGTGCCAGCTCACCTTTTCTCGACACCGGGGAGCTGTTTTTT. Protein: CASSPFLDTGELFF.

The chain uses TRBV6-5 and TRBJ1-1; D might be TRBD1 (6 bases). V shed 6 bases and J shed 5 bases, with 16 bases lying between them. CDR3 length equals 14 residues. Germline V gene lookup returns CDR1 MNHEY and CDR2 SVGAGI. CDR3 in amino acids: CASSRDIGMTEAFF. The CDR3 DNA reads TGTGCCAGCAGCAGGGACATCGGAATGACTGAAGCTTTCTTT.

The chain combines TRBV2 with TRBJ1-3; unclear D gene. The ends were cut back, 8 bases at V and 1 base at J, with 9 bases in the middle. Germline CDR1 is SNHLY and CDR2 is FYNNEI. This CDR3 spans 13 amino acids. The CDR3 nucleotides are TGTGCCAGCGGTACAGTATCTGGAAACACCATATATTTT. This encodes CASGTVSGNTIYF.

V is TRBV19 and J is TRBJ1-3; D is ambiguous. V lost 3 bases to trimming and J lost 10 bases, with 16 bases between them. Germline CDR1 is LNHDA and CDR2 is SQIVND (reference sequence). This CDR3 is 14 amino acids long. The CDR3 is CASSIRITVATIYF. The CDR3 DNA sequence: TGTGCCAGTAGTATCCGAATCACAGTCGCGACCATATATTTT.

The chain links TRBV18 to TRBJ2-7; D not certain. V gave up 3 bases and J gave up 0 bases, with 9 bases separating them. This CDR3 is built from 14 residues. CDR1 and CDR2 (germline): KGHSH, LQKENI. Written as DNA, the CDR3 is TGTGCCAGCTCACCGATACCGTCCTCCTACGAGCAGTACTTC. It codes for CASSPIPSSYEQYF.

Notes on this clone: Other DNA sequences in this sample translate to the same CDR3. J is TRBJ1-5 and V is TRBV30; D is ambiguous. The germline CDR1 and CDR2 sequences are GTSNPN and SVGIG (reference sequence). V was clipped by 1 base and J by 1 base, with 5 bases between them. The CDR3 contains 13 residues. The CDR3, as DNA: TGTGCCTGGAGTGGACAAAGCAATCAGCCCCAGCATTTT. Amino acid sequence: CAWSGQSNQPQHF.

As to this clone: Other DNA sequences from this sample encode an identical CDR3 as well. The genes are TRBV18 and TRBJ1-2, with 8 positions matching TRBD1. This CDR3 is built from 13 residues. Trimming cost V 3 bases and J 4 bases; bases outside gene matches: 1. Germline loops: CDR1 KGHSH, CDR2 LQKENI. The DNA for the CDR3 is TGTGCCAGCTCACCCGGGACAGGCTATGGCTACACCTTC. Translation gives CASSPGTGYGYTF.